This TCR beta chain was found in a study of blood T cells in healthy people across ages. Study-level results: PBMCs left unsorted prevented a conclusive naive versus antigen-experienced comparison. Diversity of TCR beta per million T cells declined in a roughly linear way with age.

The authors ran a second PCR of roughly 6 to 12 cycles using a sample-barcoded 5' primer and a J-beta primer mix. Each CDR3 protein is one row after TCRdb ran MiXCR on the 5' RACE reads. The profile shows about 1,500,000 distinct CDR3 sequences, roughly 28% of them singletons. Trimming took 6 bases from V and 7 from J; bases not matched to a gene: 12. The length of the CDR3 is 16 residues. The germline V gene has CDR1 SNHLY and CDR2 FYNNEI. This clonotype was seen only a few times. The antigen is not known. Total RNA extraction produced at least 5.5 micrograms (per sample) for the study. Sequenced input: blood. The rearrangement joins TRBV2 to TRBJ2-1; 10 bases align to TRBD1. The TCR comes from a woman aged 25 to 39 in good health. In DNA form, the CDR3 reads TGTGCCAGCAGGGGACCTGACAGGGGGCGGGAGAATGAGCAGTTCTTC. This encodes CASRGPDRGRENEQFF.